This T cell receptor beta chain originates from a study of human T cells and chemical hapten exposure. A single record per CDR3 protein comes from TCRdb applying MiXCR to the RACE reads. The sample gives about 68,000 distinct CDR3 sequences, about 10% of which show up once; 4% to 6% is in the top ten. Only a few counts were recorded for this clonotype. This CDR3 region has 18 residues. V lost 4 bases, J lost 5 bases, and 18 bases stayed unmatched. Germline V CDR1 and CDR2: LGHNT, FRNRAP. Time point described: pre-sensitization, week 0. The treatment denotes: therapeutic diphenylcyclopropenone sensitization with weekly scalp DPC.

The sample in question was whole blood, obtained in connection with sensitization to the hapten diphenylcyclopropenone (DPC). The TCR sequence derives from a woman aged 50 to 60 with alopecia areata. Some clones in this sample may be carry-over from other donors' samples. This chain links TRBV12-5 with TRBJ2-7; 9 positions agree with TRBD1. CDR3 nucleotides: TGTGCTAGTGGTTCGATACTCTTGGACCGGGACAGGGCGCACGAGCAGTACTTC. It specifies CASGSILLDRDRAHEQYF.